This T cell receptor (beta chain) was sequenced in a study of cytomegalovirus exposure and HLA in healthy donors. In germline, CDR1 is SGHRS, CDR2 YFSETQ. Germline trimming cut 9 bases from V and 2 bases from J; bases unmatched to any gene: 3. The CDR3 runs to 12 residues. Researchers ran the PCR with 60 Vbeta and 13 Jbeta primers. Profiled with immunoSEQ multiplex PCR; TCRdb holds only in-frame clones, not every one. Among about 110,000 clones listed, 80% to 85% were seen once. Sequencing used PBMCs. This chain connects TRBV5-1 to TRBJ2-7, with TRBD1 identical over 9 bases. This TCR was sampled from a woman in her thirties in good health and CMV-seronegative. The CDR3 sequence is CAKRQGAYEQYF. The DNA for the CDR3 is TGCGCCAAGAGACAGGGGGCCTACGAGCAGTACTTC. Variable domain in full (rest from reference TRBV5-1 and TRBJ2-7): KAGVTQTPRYLIKTRGQQVTLSCSPISGHRSVSWYQQTPGQGLQFLFEYFSETQRNKGNFPGRFSGRQFSNSRSEMNVSTLELGDSALYLCAKRQGAYEQYFGPGTRLTVT.